The T cell receptor beta chain described here comes from a study of T cell responses to AZD1222 COVID-19 vaccine. Overall study results and limits: At 160-218 and 743-854, vaccine-associated CD4 TCRs were dominant, and they spanned spike. Among AZD1222 vaccinees, only 6 or 7 were seropositive at baseline. White British donors predominated, females outnumbered males, and clonal diversity was possibly underestimated.

The CDR3 runs to 12 residues. CDR1 is LNHDA, CDR2 SQIVND, per germline (reference sequence). Trimming removed 6 bases from V and 7 bases from J, with 10 bases in between. This table comes from immunoSEQ multiplex PCR, and its TCRdb copy is limited to in-frame clones, with some not included. This sample has about 120,000 clones, with about nine tenths found just once. Concerning this clone: The antigen is not known.

This specimen consisted of peripheral blood, obtained on day 0 of AZD1222 vaccination. The sequence derives from an adult in good health. This chain connects TRBV19 to TRBJ1-5; D is perhaps TRBD1 (6 bases). This chain's CDR3 is CASRTGSQPQHF. The CDR3 nucleotides are TGTGCCAGTAGAACAGGGAGCCAGCCCCAGCATTTT. Full variable domain (outside the CDR3, taken from reference TRBV19 and TRBJ1-5): DGGITQSPKYLFRKEGQNVTLSCEQNLNHDAMYWYRQDPGQGLRLIYYSQIVNDFQKGDIAEGYSVSREKKESFPLTVTSAQKNPTAFYLCASRTGSQPQHFGDGTRLSIL.